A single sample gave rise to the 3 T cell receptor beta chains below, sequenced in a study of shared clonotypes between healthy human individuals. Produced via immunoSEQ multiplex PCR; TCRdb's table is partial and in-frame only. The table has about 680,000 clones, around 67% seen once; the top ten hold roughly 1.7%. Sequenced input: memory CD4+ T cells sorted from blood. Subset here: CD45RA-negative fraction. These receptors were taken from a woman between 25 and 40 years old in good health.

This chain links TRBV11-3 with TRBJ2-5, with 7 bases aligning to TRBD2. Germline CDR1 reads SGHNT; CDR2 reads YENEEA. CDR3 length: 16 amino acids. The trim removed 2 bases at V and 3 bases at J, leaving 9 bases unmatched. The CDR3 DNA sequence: TGTGCCAGCAGCTTAAGCCCGATACTAGCGAAAGAGACCCAGTACTTC. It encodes CASSLSPILAKETQYF. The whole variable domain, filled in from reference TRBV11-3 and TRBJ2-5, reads EAGVVQSPRYKIIEKKQPVAFWCNPISGHNTLYWYLQNLGQGPELLIRYENEEAVDDSQLPKDRFSAERLKGVDSTLKIQPAELGDSAVYLCASSLSPILAKETQYFGPGTRLLVL.

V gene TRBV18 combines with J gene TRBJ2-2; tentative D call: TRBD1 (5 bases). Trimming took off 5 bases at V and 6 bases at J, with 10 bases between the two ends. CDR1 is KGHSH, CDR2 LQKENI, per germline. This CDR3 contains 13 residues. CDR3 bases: TGTGCCAGCTCATCGGACACGGCCGGGGAGCTGTTTTTT. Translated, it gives CASSSDTAGELFF.

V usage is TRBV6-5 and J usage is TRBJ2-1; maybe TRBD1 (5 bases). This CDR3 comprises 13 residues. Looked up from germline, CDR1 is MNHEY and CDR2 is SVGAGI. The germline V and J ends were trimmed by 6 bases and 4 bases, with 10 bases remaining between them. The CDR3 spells CASRQAPYNEQFF. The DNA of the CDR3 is TGTGCCAGCAGACAGGCTCCTTACAATGAGCAGTTCTTC.